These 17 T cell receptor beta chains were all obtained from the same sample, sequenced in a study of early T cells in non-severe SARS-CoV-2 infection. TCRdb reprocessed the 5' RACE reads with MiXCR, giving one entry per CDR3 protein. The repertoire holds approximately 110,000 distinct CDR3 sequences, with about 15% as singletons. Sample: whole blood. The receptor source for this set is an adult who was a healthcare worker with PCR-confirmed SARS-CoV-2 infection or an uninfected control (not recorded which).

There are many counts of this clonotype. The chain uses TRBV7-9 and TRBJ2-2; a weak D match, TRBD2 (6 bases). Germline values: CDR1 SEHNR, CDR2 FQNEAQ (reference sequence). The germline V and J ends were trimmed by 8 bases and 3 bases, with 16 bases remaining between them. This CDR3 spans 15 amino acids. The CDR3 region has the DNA TGTGCCAGCGGGTCGGGGGACTCCTACACCGGGGAGCTGTTTTTT. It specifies CASGSGDSYTGELFF.

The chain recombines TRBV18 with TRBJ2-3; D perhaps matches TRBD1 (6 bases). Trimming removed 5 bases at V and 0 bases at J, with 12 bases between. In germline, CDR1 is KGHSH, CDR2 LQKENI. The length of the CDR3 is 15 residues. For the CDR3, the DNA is TGTGCCAGCTCAACAGGACAGAGAAGCACAGATACGCAGTATTTT. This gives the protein CASSTGQRSTDTQYF.

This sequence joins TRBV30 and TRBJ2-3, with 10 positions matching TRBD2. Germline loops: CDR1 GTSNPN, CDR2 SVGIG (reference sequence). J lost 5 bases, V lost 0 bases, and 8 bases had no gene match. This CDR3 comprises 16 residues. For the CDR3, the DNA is TGTGCCTGGAGTGTATGGAGCGGGGGGGCCGAAGATACGCAGTATTTT. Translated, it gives CAWSVWSGGAEDTQYF.

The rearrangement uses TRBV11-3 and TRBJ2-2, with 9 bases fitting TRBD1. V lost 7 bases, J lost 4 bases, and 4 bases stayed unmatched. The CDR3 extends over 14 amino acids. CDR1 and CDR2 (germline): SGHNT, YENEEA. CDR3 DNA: TGTGCCAGCACCGAGGGACAGGGCACCGGGGAGCTGTTTTTT. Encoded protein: CASTEGQGTGELFF.

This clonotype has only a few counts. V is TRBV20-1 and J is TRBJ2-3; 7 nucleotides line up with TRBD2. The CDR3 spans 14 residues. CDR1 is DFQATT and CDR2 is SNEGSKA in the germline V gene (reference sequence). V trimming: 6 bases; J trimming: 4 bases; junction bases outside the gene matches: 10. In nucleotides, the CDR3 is TGCAGTGCCCCTGGGGAGCGGGACCCAGATACGCAGTATTTT. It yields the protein CSAPGERDPDTQYF.

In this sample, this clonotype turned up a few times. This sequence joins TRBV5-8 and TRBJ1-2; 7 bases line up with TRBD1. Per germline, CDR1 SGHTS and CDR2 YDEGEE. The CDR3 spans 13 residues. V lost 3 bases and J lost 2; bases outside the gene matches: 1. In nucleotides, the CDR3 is TGTGCCAGCAGCTGGGGACAGAACTATGGCTACACCTTC. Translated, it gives CASSWGQNYGYTF.

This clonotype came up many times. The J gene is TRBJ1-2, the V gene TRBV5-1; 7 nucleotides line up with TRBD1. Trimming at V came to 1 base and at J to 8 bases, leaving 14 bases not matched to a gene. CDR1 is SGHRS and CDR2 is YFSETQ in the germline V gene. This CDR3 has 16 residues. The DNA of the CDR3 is TGCGCCAGCAGCTTGATGACAGGGTCTCAAAACGGGGGCTACACCTTC. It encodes CASSLMTGSQNGGYTF.

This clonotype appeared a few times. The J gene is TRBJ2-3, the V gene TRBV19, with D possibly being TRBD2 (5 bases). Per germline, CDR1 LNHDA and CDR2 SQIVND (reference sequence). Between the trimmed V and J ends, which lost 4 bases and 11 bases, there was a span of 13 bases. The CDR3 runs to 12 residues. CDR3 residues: CASSNYAGGQYF. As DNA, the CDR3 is TGTGCCAGTAGTAACTACGCGGGTGGGCAGTATTTT.

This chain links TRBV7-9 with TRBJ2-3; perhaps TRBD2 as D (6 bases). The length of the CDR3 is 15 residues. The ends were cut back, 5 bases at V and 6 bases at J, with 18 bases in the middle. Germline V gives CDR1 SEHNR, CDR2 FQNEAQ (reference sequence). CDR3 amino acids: CASSPSWGDRDTQYF. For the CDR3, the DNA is TGTGCCAGCAGCCCATCGTGGGGGGATCGGGATACGCAGTATTTT.

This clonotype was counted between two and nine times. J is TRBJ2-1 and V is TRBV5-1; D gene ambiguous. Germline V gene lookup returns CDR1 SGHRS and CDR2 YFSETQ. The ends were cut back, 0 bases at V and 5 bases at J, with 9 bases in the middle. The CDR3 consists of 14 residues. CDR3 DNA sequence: TGCGCCAGCAGCTTGGCGGGCAGCAACAATGAGCAGTTCTTC. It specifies CASSLAGSNNEQFF.

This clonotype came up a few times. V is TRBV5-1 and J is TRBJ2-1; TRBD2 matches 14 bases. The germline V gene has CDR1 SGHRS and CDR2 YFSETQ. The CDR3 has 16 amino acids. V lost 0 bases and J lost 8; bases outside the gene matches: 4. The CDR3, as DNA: TGCGCCAGCAGCTTGGGGACTAGCGGGGGGTTACATGAGCAGTTCTTC. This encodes CASSLGTSGGLHEQFF.

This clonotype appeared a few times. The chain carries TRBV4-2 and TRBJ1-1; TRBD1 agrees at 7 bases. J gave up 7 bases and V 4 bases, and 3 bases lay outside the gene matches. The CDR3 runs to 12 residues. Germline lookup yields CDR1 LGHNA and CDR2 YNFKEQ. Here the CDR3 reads CASSPGGVEAFF. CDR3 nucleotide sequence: TGTGCCAGCAGCCCAGGGGGAGTTGAAGCTTTCTTT.

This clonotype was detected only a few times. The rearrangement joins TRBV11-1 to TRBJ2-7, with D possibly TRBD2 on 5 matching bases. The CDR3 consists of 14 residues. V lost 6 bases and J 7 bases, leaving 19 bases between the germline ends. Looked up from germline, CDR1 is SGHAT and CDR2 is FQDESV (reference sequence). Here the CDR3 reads CASSFALERREQYF. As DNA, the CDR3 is TGTGCCAGCAGTTTTGCGCTAGAAAGGAGGGAGCAGTACTTC. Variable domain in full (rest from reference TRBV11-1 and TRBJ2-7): EAEVAQSPRYKITEKSQAVAFWCDPISGHATLYWYRQILGQGPELLVQFQDESVVDDSQLPKDRFSAERLKGVDSTLKIQPAELGDSAMYLCASSFALERREQYFGPGTRLTVT.

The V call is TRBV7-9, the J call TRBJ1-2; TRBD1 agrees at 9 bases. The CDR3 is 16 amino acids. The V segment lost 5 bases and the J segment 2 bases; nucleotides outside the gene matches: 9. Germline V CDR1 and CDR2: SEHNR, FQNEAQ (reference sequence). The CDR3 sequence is CASSNRTGEKNYGYTF. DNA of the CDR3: TGTGCCAGCAGCAACCGGACAGGGGAAAAGAACTATGGCTACACCTTC.

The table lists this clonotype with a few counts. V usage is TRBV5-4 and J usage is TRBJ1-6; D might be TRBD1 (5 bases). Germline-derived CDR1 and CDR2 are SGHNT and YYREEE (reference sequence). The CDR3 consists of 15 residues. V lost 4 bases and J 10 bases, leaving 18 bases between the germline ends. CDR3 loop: CASSLERDARSPLHF. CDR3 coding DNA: TGTGCCAGCAGCCTGGAGAGGGACGCAAGGTCACCCCTCCACTTT.

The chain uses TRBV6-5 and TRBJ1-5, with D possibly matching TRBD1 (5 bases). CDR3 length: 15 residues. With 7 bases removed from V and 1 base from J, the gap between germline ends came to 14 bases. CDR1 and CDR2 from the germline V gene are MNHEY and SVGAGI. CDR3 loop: CASNPRPGSNQPQHF. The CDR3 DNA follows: TGTGCCAGCAACCCGAGGCCAGGGAGCAATCAGCCCCAGCATTTT.

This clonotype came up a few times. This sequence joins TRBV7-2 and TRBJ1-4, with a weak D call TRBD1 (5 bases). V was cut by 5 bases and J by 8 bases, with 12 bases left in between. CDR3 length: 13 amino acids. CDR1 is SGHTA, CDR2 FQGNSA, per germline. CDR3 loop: CASSLQGREKLFF. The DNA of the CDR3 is TGTGCCAGCAGCCTCCAGGGCCGGGAAAAACTGTTTTTT.